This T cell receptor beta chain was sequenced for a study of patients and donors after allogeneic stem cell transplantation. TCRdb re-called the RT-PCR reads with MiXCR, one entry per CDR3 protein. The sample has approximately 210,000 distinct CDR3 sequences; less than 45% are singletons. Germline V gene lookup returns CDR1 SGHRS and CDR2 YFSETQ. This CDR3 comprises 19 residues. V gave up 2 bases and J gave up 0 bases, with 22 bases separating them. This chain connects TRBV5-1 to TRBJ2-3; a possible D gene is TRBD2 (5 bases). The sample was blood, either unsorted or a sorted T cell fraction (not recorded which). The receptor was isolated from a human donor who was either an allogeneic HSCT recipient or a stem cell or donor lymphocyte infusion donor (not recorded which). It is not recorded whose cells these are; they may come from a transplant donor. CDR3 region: CASSLYGNSGTASTDTQYF. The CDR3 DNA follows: TGCGCCAGCAGCTTATACGGGAACTCGGGAACTGCTAGCACAGATACGCAGTATTTT.